The 28 T cell receptor beta chains presented below share a single source sample, sequenced in a study of CD4 T cells in relation to SARS-CoV-2 and coronaviruses. Measured with immunoSEQ multiplex PCR; TCRdb has only the in-frame clones, and not every one. Among about 65,000 clones listed, 87% were seen once. Before the COVID-19 pandemic, during about 2010-2018, CD4+ T cells were taken from unexposed donors. The specimen was memory CD4+ T cells from PBMCs. Every receptor here comes from a human donor in good health.

The chain is built from TRBV10-3 and TRBJ1-2, with D tentatively TRBD1 (5 bases). V shed 6 bases and J shed 6 bases, with 14 bases lying between them. Germline CDR1 is ENHRY and CDR2 is SYGVKD. The CDR3 runs to 13 residues. The CDR3 sequence: CAIRGLGEDGYTF. The CDR3 DNA sequence: TGTGCCATCAGGGGACTGGGGGAAGATGGCTACACCTTC.

The J gene is TRBJ2-2, the V gene TRBV7-3, with D possibly matching TRBD1 (5 bases). This CDR3 region has 14 residues. Trimming cost V 2 bases and J 7 bases, with 11 bases left between them. In germline, CDR1 is SGHTA, CDR2 FQGTGA. CDR3 DNA: TGTGCCAGCAGCTTATATAGGGGTAGCGGGGAGCTGTTTTTT. Its translation is CASSLYRGSGELFF.

The J gene is TRBJ2-1, the V gene TRBV29-1; 10 positions agree with TRBD2. There are 15 residues in the CDR3. V lost 7 bases and J lost 3; bases outside the gene matches: 9. Looked up from germline, CDR1 is SQVTM and CDR2 is ANQGSEA. This CDR3 reads CSAGGGLADYNEQFF. The CDR3 DNA is TGCAGCGCTGGCGGTGGACTAGCGGACTACAATGAGCAGTTCTTC.

The chain is built from TRBV2 and TRBJ2-5, with D maybe TRBD2 (6 bases). Germline lookup yields CDR1 SNHLY and CDR2 FYNNEI. V lost 3 bases, J lost 5 bases, and 13 bases lay in between. There are 14 residues in the CDR3. CDR3 sequence reads: CASSEGTREETQYF. CDR3 coding DNA: TGTGCCAGCAGTGAGGGGACCCGGGAGGAGACCCAGTACTTC.

V is TRBV3-1 (or the pseudogene TRBV3-2) and J is TRBJ2-5; 8 nucleotides line up with TRBD2. The CDR3 extends over 17 amino acids. CDR1 LGHDT and CDR2 YNNKEL come from the germline V gene (reference sequence). The J segment lost 5 bases and the V segment lost 5 bases, leaving 16 bases of the junction unmatched. In DNA form, the CDR3 reads TGTGCCAGCAGCGCCTTAGGCGCGGGGGGTAGAAGGGAGACCCAGTACTTC. Encoded protein: CASSALGAGGRRETQYF.

The genes are TRBV6-5 and TRBJ2-1; maybe TRBD1 (5 bases). This CDR3 is 13 amino acids long. The V and J ends lost 2 bases and 3 bases respectively, with 5 bases between them. The germline gives CDR1 MNHEY, CDR2 SVGAGI. The CDR3 here is CASSYDSYNEQFF. The CDR3 bases are TGTGCCAGCAGTTACGACAGCTACAATGAGCAGTTCTTC.

J is TRBJ1-5 and V is TRBV4-3; D is perhaps TRBD1 (6 bases). Trimming shortened V by 3 bases and J by 7 bases, and 10 bases separated the two germline ends. From germline, CDR1 is LGHNA and CDR2 YSLEER. The CDR3 is 13 residues long. This chain's CDR3 is CASSQGAGQPQHF. In nucleotides, the CDR3 is TGCGCCAGCAGCCAGGGGGCTGGCCAGCCCCAGCATTTT.

The rearrangement links TRBV4-2 to TRBJ2-7, with D possibly being TRBD1 (5 bases). Germline assignment: CDR1 LGHNA and CDR2 YNFKEQ. Between the trimmed V and J ends, which lost 0 bases and 3 bases, there was a span of 9 bases. The CDR3 contains 14 residues. The CDR3 loop is CASSQELRGYEQYF. In nucleotides, the CDR3 is TGTGCCAGCAGCCAAGAATTAAGGGGCTACGAGCAGTACTTC.

The chain recombines TRBV19 with TRBJ1-2, with D perhaps matching TRBD1 (5 bases). Trimming stripped 3 bases from V and 4 bases from J, with 9 bases between. This CDR3 spans 13 amino acids. Germline CDR1 and CDR2: LNHDA and SQIVND (reference sequence). In DNA, the CDR3 is TGTGCCAGTAGTATTTCAGGGCCCTATGGCTACACCTTC. Amino acid sequence: CASSISGPYGYTF.

This chain joins TRBV11-2 and TRBJ2-2; a weak D match, TRBD2 (7 bases). Trimming took 5 bases from V and 4 from J, leaving 20 bases between them. CDR3 length: 17 residues. Germline V gene lookup returns CDR1 SGHAT and CDR2 FQNNGV. The CDR3 nucleotides are TGTGCCAGCAGCGGGCCCCTCAAGGGGGGGATCACCGGGGAGCTGTTTTTT. This codes for CASSGPLKGGITGELFF.

The chain couples TRBV7-8 to TRBJ2-2; D possibly corresponds to TRBD2 (7 bases). The CDR3 is 15 residues long. V was pared by 3 bases and J by 7 bases, with 15 bases between. Germline-derived CDR1 and CDR2 are SGHVS and FQNEAQ. CDR3 in amino acids: CASSLTAGEGGELFF. CDR3 bases: TGTGCCAGCAGCTTGACGGCAGGGGAGGGCGGGGAGCTGTTTTTT.

J is TRBJ1-4 and V is TRBV6-5; 7 bases agree with TRBD1. The germline gives CDR1 MNHEY, CDR2 SVGAGI. The CDR3 has 14 residues. V shed 9 bases, J shed 8 bases, and the junction held 12 bases outside the gene matches. CDR3 sequence reads: CASENRGRQEKLFF. Written as DNA, the CDR3 is TGTGCCAGTGAGAACAGGGGCCGCCAAGAAAAACTGTTTTTT.

This rearrangement joins TRBV6-1 to TRBJ2-3; D perhaps matches TRBD1 (5 bases). V lost 0 bases and J lost 7, with 11 bases in between. The CDR3 totals 14 residues. CDR1 is MNHNS and CDR2 is SASEGT in the germline V gene. The CDR3 loop reads CASSEAKGANTQYF. The DNA of the CDR3 is TGTGCCAGCAGTGAAGCAAAAGGGGCGAATACGCAGTATTTT.

This clone was seen once. The chain employs TRBV5-8 and TRBJ1-1; D remains ambiguous. V lost 2 bases and J lost 1, with 9 bases in between. The CDR3 length is 14 residues. Germline V gives CDR1 SGHTS, CDR2 YDEGEE. CDR3 coding DNA: TGTGCCAGCAGCTTAATTGCAGGGAACACTGAAGCTTTCTTT. The encoded protein is CASSLIAGNTEAFF.

The chain joins TRBV4-1 to TRBJ2-7; 13 bases agree with TRBD2. This CDR3 spans 17 amino acids. Germline-derived CDR1 and CDR2 are MGHRA and YSYEKL. V shed 1 base, J shed 3 bases, and the junction held 6 bases outside the gene matches. The CDR3 nucleotides are TGCGCCAGCAGCCAAGTGTCTGGACTAGCGGGGGTCTACGAGCAGTACTTC. Encoded protein: CASSQVSGLAGVYEQYF.

The chain has TRBV27 and TRBJ1-2; 7 positions agree with TRBD1. V was clipped by 6 bases and J by 1 base; unmatched bases: 11. Germline V gene sequence: CDR1 MNHEY, CDR2 SMNVEV (reference sequence). This CDR3 has 16 residues. CDR3 sequence (DNA): TGTGCCAGCAGGGGACAGCCTAGCCCCCTTAACTATGGCTACACCTTC. Translating it yields CASRGQPSPLNYGYTF.

The genes are TRBV30 and TRBJ1-3; no clear D. Trimming removed 4 bases from V and 0 bases from J, with 10 bases in between. CDR3 length equals 14 residues. Per germline, CDR1 GTSNPN and CDR2 SVGIG (reference sequence). DNA for the CDR3: TGTGCCTGGAAAAGAAGATCCTCTGGAAACACCATATATTTT. This gives the protein CAWKRRSSGNTIYF.

The chain has TRBV28 and TRBJ2-7; TRBD1 might be the D (6 bases). V shed 5 bases and J shed 6 bases, with 20 bases lying between them. CDR3 length equals 15 residues. Looked up from germline, CDR1 is MDHEN and CDR2 is SYDVKM. The CDR3 region is CASSGKTGIEGEQYF. The CDR3 region has the DNA TGTGCCAGCAGTGGAAAGACAGGTATAGAGGGCGAGCAGTACTTC.

The chain combines TRBV9 with TRBJ2-2, with a tentative D call TRBD1 (5 bases). This CDR3 is built from 16 residues. CDR1 SGDLS and CDR2 YYNGEE come from the germline V gene. V lost 0 bases, J lost 5 bases, and 14 bases lay in between. CDR3 residues: CASSVGRAYVTGELFF. The DNA of the CDR3 is TGTGCCAGCAGCGTAGGCAGGGCGTACGTGACCGGGGAGCTGTTTTTT.

The chain carries TRBV9 and TRBJ2-2; possibly TRBD1 or TRBD2 for D (5 bases each). Germline V lookup: CDR1 SGDLS, CDR2 YYNGEE. The CDR3 sequence is 16 residues long. Trimming stripped 6 bases from V and 1 base from J, with 16 bases between. The CDR3 region has the DNA TGTGCCAGCACTAAAAGGGGCGGGCAGAACACCGGGGAGCTGTTTTTT. Amino acid sequence: CASTKRGGQNTGELFF.

The rearrangement links TRBV27 to TRBJ2-1, with D possibly called TRBD1 or TRBD2 (5 bases each). From germline, CDR1 is MNHEY and CDR2 SMNVEV (reference sequence). The CDR3 is 14 amino acids. Between the trimmed V and J ends, which lost 2 bases and 5 bases, there was a span of 10 bases. CDR3 sequence reads: CASSLRGPHNEQFF. The CDR3, as DNA: TGTGCCAGCAGTTTACGGGGACCCCACAATGAGCAGTTCTTC.

This clone was recorded once. V gene TRBV28 combines with J gene TRBJ1-2, with TRBD1 as a possible D gene (5 bases). Trimming took 3 bases from V and 6 from J, leaving 14 bases between them. Germline V gene sequence: CDR1 MDHEN, CDR2 SYDVKM. This CDR3 contains 14 residues. CDR3 bases: TGTGCCAGCAGTTTTGGTGGGGGTTACAATGGCTACACCTTC. This gives the protein CASSFGGGYNGYTF.

The chain is built from TRBV28 and TRBJ1-6, with no clear D. With 6 bases removed from V and 5 bases from J, the gap between germline ends came to 5 bases. The CDR3 runs 12 residues. Germline V lookup: CDR1 MDHEN, CDR2 SYDVKM. CDR3 sequence reads: CASRPHNSPLHF. The CDR3 DNA is TGTGCCAGCAGACCCCATAATTCACCCCTCCACTTT. Using reference TRBV28 and TRBJ1-6 for the parts outside the CDR3, the full variable domain is DVKVTQSSRYLVKRTGEKVFLECVQDMDHENMFWYRQDPGLGLRLIYFSYDVKMKEKGDIPEGYSVSREKKERFSLILESASTNQTSMYLCASRPHNSPLHFGNGTRLTVT.

This chain uses TRBV5-1 with TRBJ2-6, with D tentatively TRBD1 (6 bases). The CDR3 contains 15 residues. Germline V gene data show CDR1 as SGHRS and CDR2 as YFSETQ. V lost 5 bases and J 2 bases, leaving 11 bases between the germline ends. The CDR3 here is CASSLQGTGANVLTF. The CDR3 DNA reads as TGCGCCAGCAGTTTACAGGGAACTGGGGCCAACGTCCTGACTTTC.

This chain connects TRBV7-8 to TRBJ1-2; D unresolved. Germline V gives CDR1 SGHVS, CDR2 FQNEAQ. Trimming took off 5 bases at V and 8 bases at J, with 15 bases between the two ends. CDR3 length: 13 amino acids. DNA for the CDR3: TGTGCCAGCAGCCGCCTAGTCCTGGACGGCTACACCTTC. Its translation: CASSRLVLDGYTF.

The chain recombines TRBV19 with TRBJ2-1; TRBD1 agrees at 7 bases. The CDR3 consists of 14 residues. CDR1 and CDR2 from the germline V gene are LNHDA and SQIVND (reference sequence). V gave up 5 bases and J gave up 10 bases; unmatched junction bases: 11. Here the CDR3 reads CASSEGDSRAEQFF. The CDR3 nucleotides are TGTGCCAGTAGTGAAGGGGACAGCAGAGCAGAGCAGTTCTTC.

This clone appeared a few times. The chain uses TRBV5-6 and TRBJ2-7, with 8 nucleotides matching TRBD1. Losses at the gene ends were 2 bases for V and 4 bases for J; bases not matched to a gene: 5. Per germline, CDR1 SGHDT and CDR2 YYEEEE. The CDR3 totals 14 residues. CDR3 nucleotides: TGTGCCAGCAGCTTACAGGGGGTTTCTTACGAGCAGTACTTC. Translation: CASSLQGVSYEQYF.

This chain links TRBV7-3 with TRBJ2-1; 7 bases are a match to TRBD1. The trim removed 0 bases at V and 4 bases at J, leaving 9 bases unmatched. Germline assignment: CDR1 SGHTA and CDR2 FQGTGA. The CDR3 consists of 17 residues. CDR3 sequence: CASSLTGGDPSYNEQFF. DNA of the CDR3: TGTGCCAGCAGCTTAACAGGGGGCGATCCGAGTTACAATGAGCAGTTCTTC.